Each of the 9 T cell receptor beta chains below was sequenced from the same sample in a study of early T cells in non-severe SARS-CoV-2 infection. TCRdb re-called the 5' RACE reads with MiXCR, one entry per CDR3 protein. The table has tens of thousands of distinct CDR3 sequences, around 4.7% seen once. Material for sequencing was whole blood. The source is an adult who was a healthcare worker with PCR-confirmed SARS-CoV-2 infection or an uninfected control (not recorded which).

This clonotype was seen many times. V and J are TRBV20-1 and TRBJ1-2; 9 nucleotides match TRBD1. V lost 4 bases and J lost 10; bases outside the gene matches: 13. The CDR3 spans 14 residues. Germline values: CDR1 DFQATT, CDR2 SNEGSKA (reference sequence). CDR3 nucleotides: TGCAGTGCTAAGAGCCGACAGGGGGTTCCTCTCTACACCTTC. Translating gives CSAKSRQGVPLYTF.

This clonotype was seen only a few times. The chain has TRBV10-1 and TRBJ2-7; D ambiguous. The CDR3 consists of 16 residues. CDR1 is WNHNN and CDR2 is SYGVQD in the germline V gene (reference sequence). V was trimmed by 2 bases and J by 7 bases, leaving 21 bases between them. The CDR3 spells CASSENPGQYPVEQYF. CDR3 nucleotide sequence: TGCGCCAGCAGTGAGAACCCAGGTCAATACCCGGTGGAGCAGTACTTC.

This clonotype appeared many times. The chain couples TRBV20-1 to TRBJ2-3; 9 bases are a match to TRBD2. Germline V gene data show CDR1 as DFQATT and CDR2 as SNEGSKA (reference sequence). J was trimmed by 0 bases and V by 3 bases; bases with no gene match: 10. The CDR3 sequence is 17 residues long. DNA for the CDR3: TGCAGTGCTAGGACTAGCGGATCCGGGAAAAGCACAGATACGCAGTATTTT. Protein: CSARTSGSGKSTDTQYF.

There are many counts of this clonotype. V and J are TRBV5-1 and TRBJ2-5, with TRBD1 matching over 9 bases. Trimming removed 2 bases from V and 2 bases from J; junction bases left unmatched: 4. The CDR3 covers 15 residues. In germline, CDR1 is SGHRS, CDR2 YFSETQ. CDR3 protein: CASSFQGQGQETQYF. CDR3 sequence (DNA): TGCGCCAGCAGCTTCCAAGGACAGGGGCAAGAGACCCAGTACTTC.

The J gene is TRBJ1-5, the V gene TRBV20-1; 9 bases line up with TRBD1. Per germline, CDR1 DFQATT and CDR2 SNEGSKA (reference sequence). The CDR3 is made up of 15 amino acids. V lost 5 bases and J lost 3; bases outside the gene matches: 8. The CDR3 loop reads CSAAAGQGNNQPQHF. CDR3 coding DNA: TGCAGTGCTGCAGCGGGACAGGGTAACAATCAGCCCCAGCATTTT.

The chain carries TRBV6-5 and TRBJ2-1; D is ambiguous. CDR1 and CDR2 from the germline V gene are MNHEY and SVGAGI. With 8 bases removed from V and 0 bases from J, the gap between germline ends came to 14 bases. The CDR3 extends over 15 amino acids. The CDR3 DNA follows: TGTGCCAGCTCTAGGACGGAGAGCTCCTACAATGAGCAGTTCTTC. Protein sequence: CASSRTESSYNEQFF.

This clonotype has at least ten counts. This chain connects TRBV27 to TRBJ2-3; D unclear. The germline CDR1 and CDR2 sequences are MNHEY and SMNVEV (reference sequence). This CDR3 contains 15 residues. V was shortened by 4 bases and J by 6 bases, with 17 bases between the two germline ends. The CDR3 DNA reads TGTGCCAGCAGTTACGGACGACCTTCCACGGATACGCAGTATTTT. It translates to CASSYGRPSTDTQYF.

In this sample, this clonotype turned up a few times. Germline is not matched at one junction end, which may reflect a read error. The gene calls are TRBV27 and TRBJ1-1; D might be TRBD1 (6 bases). Germline V lookup: CDR1 MNHEY, CDR2 SMNVEV (reference sequence). This CDR3 spans 14 amino acids. The CDR3 loop reads CASSSGQRLTEAFF. The DNA for the CDR3 is TGTGCCAGCAGCTCTGGACAGCGGTTAACTGAAGCCTTCTTT.

The chain has TRBV13 and TRBJ1-2; D unresolved. The CDR3 loop spans 14 amino acids. CDR1 and CDR2 from the germline V gene are PRHDT and FYEKMQ (reference sequence). With 2 bases removed from V and 5 bases from J, the gap between germline ends came to 12 bases. In DNA form, the CDR3 reads TGTGCCAGCAGCTTACGGCAGGCTGGGTATGGCTACACCTTC. Protein: CASSLRQAGYGYTF.